Listed below are T cell receptor beta chains from one sample, sequenced in a study of cytomegalovirus exposure and HLA in healthy donors. Using immunoSEQ multiplex PCR, the repertoire was profiled, and TCRdb retains in-frame clones only, with some absent. The sample holds 100,000 to 150,000 clones, 70% to 80% seen once. The material sequenced was PBMCs. All receptors come from a young man in good health and CMV-seronegative. The CDR3 runs from the conserved cysteine through the conserved F or W. A D gene is named only where the DNA matches it firmly. Some rows mark clone size as missing; the rest say once, few, many or name a class of expanded clone.

TGTGCCATTAGGACAGGGGGAACCTATGGCTACACCTTC CAIRTGGTYGYTF TRBD1 TRBV6-6 few TRBJ1-2
TGTGCCAGCAGTGGGCTGGGCTACACCTTC CASSGLGYTF NA TRBV25-1 NA TRBJ1-2
TGTGCCAGTAGTTCCCTGGTCGCGGCGGGGCTAAAAGAGACCCAGTACTTC CASSSLVAAGLKETQYF NA TRBV19 NA TRBJ2-5
TGTGCCAGCAGCCCTTGGACTAGCGGGAGGGAATACGAGCAGTACTTC CASSPWTSGREYEQYF TRBD2 TRBV7-9 NA TRBJ2-7
TGTGCCAGCTCACCGCAGGGACAGCTCCTTACCTACGAGCAGTACTTC CASSPQGQLLTYEQYF TRBD1 TRBV18 NA TRBJ2-7
TGCGCCAGCAGCCAGGGACAATTAGTAACCTACGAGCAGTACTTC CASSQGQLVTYEQYF NA TRBV4-1 NA TRBJ2-7
TGTGCCAGTAGTTTCCTGGGAGGGCTATCTCAGCCCCAGCATTTT CASSFLGGLSQPQHF NA TRBV19 NA TRBJ1-5
TGTGCCAGCAGCCCCCGGACTAGCGGGAAAGAGACCCAGTACTTC CASSPRTSGKETQYF TRBD2 TRBV6-1 NA TRBJ2-5
TGTGCCAGCAGCGTAGCTTCGACTAGCGGGAGTGTGGATACGCAGTATTTT CASSVASTSGSVDTQYF TRBD2 TRBV9 few TRBJ2-3
TGCGCCAGCAGCCAAGGGATGCAGGGGCCCCAGCATTTT CASSQGMQGPQHF NA TRBV4-1 NA TRBJ1-5
TGTGCCAGCAAAACGAGGGACAGAGACGAGCAGTACTTC CASKTRDRDEQYF TRBD1 TRBV19 NA TRBJ2-7
TGTGCCAGCAGTAAGCTCACTTGCTACGAGCAGTACTTC CASSKLTCYEQYF NA TRBV6-4 NA TRBJ2-7
TGTGCCTGGAGTTACCCGGGTTCGAGCAATCAGCCCCAGCATTTT CAWSYPGSSNQPQHF NA TRBV30 NA TRBJ1-5
TGCGCCAGCAGCTTGGGACTTGAGAACACTCAGTACTTC CASSLGLENTQYF NA TRBV5-1 NA TRBJ2-4
TGTGCCAGCAGTTCCACTACCACAGGGAGTCAGCCCCAGCATTTT CASSSTTTGSQPQHF NA TRBV28 NA TRBJ1-5
TGCGCCAGCAGATACCGAAACTCCCCGGCGGATGGCTACACCTTC CASRYRNSPADGYTF NA TRBV5-1 NA TRBJ1-2
TGTGCCAGCAGCTTAGTAAGGGGGCGATTCTCTGGGGCCAACGTCCTGACTTTC CASSLVRGRFSGANVLTF TRBD1 TRBV13 NA TRBJ2-6
TGTGCCAGCAGCTTAGGGGACAGCTATGGCTACACCTTC CASSLGDSYGYTF TRBD1 TRBV7-9 few TRBJ1-2
TGCGCCAGCACCCTTGGTGTGAGCTCCTATAATTCACCCCTCCACTTT CASTLGVSSYNSPLHF NA TRBV5-1 once TRBJ1-6
TGTGCCAGCAGTTTTTACAGGGGCACCGCTGAAGCTTTCTTT CASSFYRGTAEAFF TRBD1 TRBV28 NA TRBJ1-1
TGCGCCAGCTTTAGAAACCGAGGGAGCCAAGATACGCAGTATTTT CASFRNRGSQDTQYF NA TRBV5-1 once TRBJ2-3
TGCGCCAGCAGCGAGATCAGGGGGCGGTCGGCAGATACGCAGTATTTT CASSEIRGRSADTQYF TRBD1 TRBV5-1 NA TRBJ2-3
TGTGCCAGCAGCGCAAGGAGGAATCAGCCCCAGCATTTT CASSARRNQPQHF NA TRBV13 few TRBJ1-5
TGTGCCAGCAGTTTTGGAGGAAACTATGGCTACACCTTC CASSFGGNYGYTF NA TRBV7-6 NA TRBJ1-2
TGTGCCAGCAGCTTAGAGGCAGGGGCAAACCCCCATGAGCAGTTCTTC CASSLEAGANPHEQFF NA TRBV11-1 NA TRBJ2-1
TGCGCCAGCAGCCAAGAGGAGGAGTGGGGAGCTGGAGATACGCAGTATTTT CASSQEEEWGAGDTQYF NA TRBV4-3 NA TRBJ2-3
TGCAGCGTGGGGACAGGTTGGGCTCAGCCCCAGCATTTT CSVGTGWAQPQHF TRBD1 TRBV29-1 NA TRBJ1-5
TGTGCCAGCAGCGTAGAGGTCGGGACTCAAGAGACCCAGTACTTC CASSVEVGTQETQYF NA TRBV9 NA TRBJ2-5
TGCGCCAGCAGCCAACCCTTTGCGAGAAGAAATCAGCCCCAGCATTTT CASSQPFARRNQPQHF NA TRBV4-1 NA TRBJ1-5
TGTGCCAGCAGGGGACTAGCGGGACTGAACACCGGGGAGCTGTTTTTT CASRGLAGLNTGELFF TRBD2 TRBV7-3 NA TRBJ2-2
TGCGCCAGCAGTGAGTCCCAGGGCCTTTCGCGTGAAGCTTTCTTT CASSESQGLSREAFF NA TRBV10-2 NA TRBJ1-1
TGTGCCAGCAGTACTAAACCGGGACTAGCGGGATTTTACGAGCAGTACTTC CASSTKPGLAGFYEQYF TRBD2 TRBV28 NA TRBJ2-7
TGCAGCGTCGGTCGCCTCACAGATACGCAGTATTTT CSVGRLTDTQYF NA TRBV29-1 NA TRBJ2-3